These 20 T cell receptor beta chains came from one sample sequenced in a study of shared clonotypes between healthy human individuals. Generated by immunoSEQ multiplex PCR, the TCRdb table keeps only in-frame clones and is missing some. The sample includes some 980,000 clones, over 60% of them seen just once. Source material: memory CD4+ T cells sorted from blood. Specified subset: CD45RA-negative fraction. These receptor sequences come from a man between 18 and 29 years old in good health.

The chain has TRBV7-3 and TRBJ1-1; TRBD1 matches 8 bases. This CDR3 is 14 amino acids long. Germline CDR1 SGHTA, CDR2 FQGTGA. The V segment lost 5 bases and the J segment 2 bases; nucleotides outside the gene matches: 4. CDR3 nucleotides: TGTGCCAGCAGCATGACAGGGGATAACACTGAAGCTTTCTTT. Translated, it gives CASSMTGDNTEAFF.

This chain uses TRBV11-2 with TRBJ2-5, with no clear D. The CDR3 loop spans 14 amino acids. Trimming cost V 2 bases and J 5 bases, with 12 bases left between them. CDR1 and CDR2 from the germline V gene are SGHAT and FQNNGV. CDR3 protein: CASSLHWTAETQYF. DNA for the CDR3: TGTGCCAGCAGCTTACATTGGACGGCGGAGACCCAGTACTTC.

V usage is TRBV18 and J usage is TRBJ1-2; D perhaps matches TRBD1 (5 bases). Trimming took 3 bases from V and 1 from J, leaving 12 bases between them. Germline assignment: CDR1 KGHSH and CDR2 LQKENI. The CDR3 contains 15 residues. The CDR3 here is CASSPRSDSNYGYTF. CDR3 bases: TGTGCCAGCTCACCCCGGAGCGACAGTAACTATGGCTACACCTTC.

This clone was counted only a few times. The chain is built from TRBV7-2 and TRBJ2-5; 9 bases agree with TRBD1. The CDR3 is 15 amino acids. V shed 5 bases and J 7 bases; nucleotides not matched to a gene: 11. Germline V gives CDR1 SGHTA, CDR2 FQGNSA. The CDR3 reads CASSGGQGLILTQYF. CDR3 nucleotide sequence: TGTGCCAGCAGCGGGGGACAGGGATTGATTTTGACCCAGTACTTC.

CDR3 nucleotides: TGTGCCAGCAGTTACTCGGTCTCTGGTACGCAGTATTTT. Protein: CASSYSVSGTQYF. The chain couples TRBV6-6 to TRBJ2-3; D is unclear. The germline V gene has CDR1 MNHNY and CDR2 SVGAGI (reference sequence). The CDR3 totals 13 residues. V dropped 0 bases and J dropped 8 bases, with 9 bases sitting between them.

V usage is TRBV6-6 and J usage is TRBJ1-4; D gene unclear. Trimming stripped 8 bases from V and 8 bases from J, with 9 bases between. This CDR3 is 11 amino acids long. The V gene's germline CDR1 is MNHNY and CDR2 SVGAGI (reference sequence). The CDR3 region has the DNA TGTGCCAGCGGACCTGAAGAAAAACTGTTTTTT. Translated: CASGPEEKLFF.

The rearrangement joins TRBV4-1 to TRBJ2-2, with a weak D call TRBD2 (5 bases). The CDR3 length is 14 residues. Germline V CDR1 and CDR2: MGHRA, YSYEKL. With 1 base removed from V and 6 bases from J, the gap between germline ends came to 9 bases. Written as DNA, the CDR3 is TGCGCCAGCAGCCAAGTTCAGAGGGCCGGGGAGCTGTTTTTT. Translated: CASSQVQRAGELFF.

The chain couples TRBV4-3 to TRBJ2-1; D is uncertain. Between the trimmed V and J ends, which lost 1 base and 4 bases, there was a span of 11 bases. Germline CDR1 LGHNA, CDR2 YSLEER. The CDR3 consists of 15 residues. The CDR3 loop is CASSQVPLEYNEQFF. The CDR3 coding sequence is TGCGCCAGCAGCCAAGTTCCCTTAGAGTACAATGAGCAGTTCTTC.

V and J are TRBV28 and TRBJ1-2, with D hard to call. This CDR3 is built from 12 residues. V dropped 6 bases and J dropped 6 bases, with 11 bases sitting between them. Germline CDR1 reads MDHEN; CDR2 reads SYDVKM. The CDR3 DNA sequence: TGTGCCAGCAGGTTTGAGTCGAATGGCTACACCTTC. Its protein is CASRFESNGYTF.

CDR3 nucleotides: TGTGCCAGCAGCGTAGGGACAGCCTACACCGGGGAGCTGTTTTTT. This translates into CASSVGTAYTGELFF. The V call is TRBV9, the J call TRBJ2-2; possible D gene TRBD1, 6 bases. Germline V gene lookup returns CDR1 SGDLS and CDR2 YYNGEE. There are 15 residues in the CDR3. The V gene lost 0 bases and the J gene lost 3 bases, with 9 bases spanning the gap.

The V call is TRBV7-3, the J call TRBJ1-2, with D possibly being TRBD1 (5 bases). The germline CDR1 and CDR2 sequences are SGHTA and FQGTGA. Trimming removed 0 bases at V and 6 bases at J, with 11 bases between. The CDR3 is 14 amino acids. The CDR3 loop is CASSLTEQGHGYTF. The CDR3 region has the DNA TGTGCCAGCAGCTTAACCGAGCAGGGTCATGGCTACACCTTC.

The V and J genes are TRBV6-5 and TRBJ1-4; maybe TRBD1 (5 bases). Germline-derived CDR1 and CDR2 are MNHEY and SVGAGI. This CDR3 is built from 15 residues. V was shortened by 2 bases and J by 10 bases, with 17 bases between the two germline ends. CDR3 nucleotide sequence: TGTGCCAGCAGTTACCGTGCCGGGGACTCCCTAAAACTGTTTTTT. It specifies CASSYRAGDSLKLFF.

As for this clone: Its ends do not fully match the called genes, so a read error is possible. V gene TRBV7-7 combines with J gene TRBJ2-5, with a possible D match to TRBD2 (6 bases). Germline-derived CDR1 and CDR2 are SSHAT and FNYEAQ (reference sequence). The CDR3 contains 14 residues. CDR3 DNA sequence: TGTGCTAGCAGCTTAGCGGAAGGGCAAGAGACCCAGTACTTC. It yields the protein CASSLAEGQETQYF.

The CDR3 DNA reads TGTGCCAGCACCCGACAGGGGCCGAATTCACCCCTCCACTTT. Translation: CASTRQGPNSPLHF. The V call is TRBV6-5, the J call TRBJ1-6; 8 bases agree with TRBD1. From germline, CDR1 is MNHEY and CDR2 SVGAGI. This CDR3 is 14 amino acids long. The J segment lost 7 bases and the V segment lost 7 bases, leaving 6 bases of the junction unmatched.

V gene TRBV6-6 combines with J gene TRBJ1-1; maybe TRBD1 (5 bases). Germline V gives CDR1 MNHNY, CDR2 SVGAGI (reference sequence). The CDR3 has 15 amino acids. V lost 3 bases, J lost 0 bases, and 11 bases lay in between. CDR3 in DNA: TGTGCCAGCAGTTATCCGGGACGGTTGAACACTGAAGCTTTCTTT. It is translated as CASSYPGRLNTEAFF.

This chain joins TRBV18 and TRBJ1-5; D uncertain. Per the germline V gene, CDR1 is KGHSH and CDR2 is LQKENI. This CDR3 region has 14 residues. V lost 1 base, J lost 5 bases, and 9 bases lay in between. Written as DNA, the CDR3 is TGTGCCAGCTCACCACAAAGGTCGGATCAGCCCCAGCATTTT. Amino acid sequence: CASSPQRSDQPQHF.

This chain links TRBV27 with TRBJ1-1, with 7 bases fitting TRBD1. V lost 6 bases to trimming and J lost 3 bases; unmatched junction nucleotides: 10. The germline CDR1 and CDR2 sequences are MNHEY and SMNVEV (reference sequence). The CDR3 is 15 amino acids. The CDR3: CASRATGSGDTEAFF. The CDR3 nucleotides are TGTGCCAGCAGGGCGACAGGGTCGGGGGACACTGAAGCTTTCTTT.

The chain is built from TRBV7-2 and TRBJ2-6; tentatively, D is TRBD1 or TRBD2 (5 bases each). With 1 base removed from V and 1 base from J, the gap between germline ends came to 14 bases. From germline, CDR1 is SGHTA and CDR2 FQGNSA. The CDR3 covers 18 residues. The CDR3 coding sequence is TGTGCCAGCAGCTTAGGCTGGGGGAGAGGGTCTGGGGCCAACGTCCTGACTTTC. Translating gives CASSLGWGRGSGANVLTF. Supplemented by reference TRBV7-2 and TRBJ2-6, the full variable domain reads GAGVSQSPSNKVTEKGKDVELRCDPISGHTALYWYRQSLGQGLEFLIYFQGNSAPDKSGLPSDRFSAERTGGSVSTLTIQRTQQEDSAVYLCASSLGWGRGSGANVLTFGAGSRLTVL.

On this clone itself: The junction does not match germline at one end; this may be a read error. This rearrangement joins TRBV7-7 to TRBJ2-1, with 9 bases matching TRBD2. The CDR3 spans 13 residues. Germline V gene sequence: CDR1 SSHAT, CDR2 FNYEAQ (reference sequence). The CDR3 DNA is TGTGCTAGCAGTACCGGGACTAGCCGTGAGCAGTTCTTC. As protein: CASSTGTSREQFF.

V usage is TRBV4-1 and J usage is TRBJ2-1, with unresolved D. V dropped 0 bases and J dropped 1 base, with 4 bases sitting between them. In germline, CDR1 is MGHRA, CDR2 YSYEKL. This CDR3 contains 14 residues. The CDR3 loop is CASSQEGSYNEQFF. CDR3 DNA: TGCGCCAGCAGCCAAGAGGGTTCCTACAATGAGCAGTTCTTC.